This TCR beta chain was identified during a study of OX40 agonist ivuxolimab in advanced cancers. Some clones are missing from TCRdb's copy, which holds only in-frame ones; the method was immunoSEQ multiplex PCR. The table includes 90,000 to 100,000 clones, around 90% detected once. Germline loops: CDR1 SGHTS, CDR2 YDEGEE. V was trimmed by 0 bases and J by 7 bases, leaving 14 bases between them. This CDR3 region has 15 residues. Sample: CD4+ or CD8+ T cells sorted from blood, taken in a trial of the OX40 agonist ivuxolimab. The receptor was isolated from an adult with an advanced solid tumor such as melanoma, head and neck, liver or kidney cancer. This chain uses TRBV5-8 with TRBJ1-5; possible D gene TRBD1, 5 bases. CDR3 sequence (DNA): TGTGCCAGCAGCTTGGCCAGGGTAGGGACCCAGCCCCAGCATTTT. Translation gives CASSLARVGTQPQHF.